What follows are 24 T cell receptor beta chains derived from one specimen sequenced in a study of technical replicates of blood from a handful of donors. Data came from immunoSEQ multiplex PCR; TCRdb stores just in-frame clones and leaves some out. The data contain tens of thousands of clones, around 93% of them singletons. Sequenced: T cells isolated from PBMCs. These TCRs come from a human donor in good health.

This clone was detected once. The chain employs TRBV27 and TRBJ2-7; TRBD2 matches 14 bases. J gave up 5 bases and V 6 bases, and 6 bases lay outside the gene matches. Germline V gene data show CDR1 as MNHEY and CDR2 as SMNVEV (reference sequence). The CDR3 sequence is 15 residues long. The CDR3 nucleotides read TGTGCCAGCAGACTGACTAGCGGGAGGGCCAACGAGCAGTACTTC. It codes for CASRLTSGRANEQYF.

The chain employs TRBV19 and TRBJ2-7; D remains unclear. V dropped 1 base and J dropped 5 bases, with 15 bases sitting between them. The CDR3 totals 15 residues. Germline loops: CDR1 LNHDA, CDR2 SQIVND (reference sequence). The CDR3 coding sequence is TGTGCCAGTAGTATAGCTGGCGGTACTGTCCACGAGCAGTACTTC. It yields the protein CASSIAGGTVHEQYF. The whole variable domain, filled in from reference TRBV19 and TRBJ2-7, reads DGGITQSPKYLFRKEGQNVTLSCEQNLNHDAMYWYRQDPGQGLRLIYYSQIVNDFQKGDIAEGYSVSREKKESFPLTVTSAQKNPTAFYLCASSIAGGTVHEQYFGPGTRLTVT.

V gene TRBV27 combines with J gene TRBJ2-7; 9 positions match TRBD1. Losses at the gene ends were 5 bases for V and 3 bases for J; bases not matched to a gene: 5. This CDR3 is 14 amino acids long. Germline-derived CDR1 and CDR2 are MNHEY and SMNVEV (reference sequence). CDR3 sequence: CASSPGQGIYEQYF. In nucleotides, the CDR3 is TGTGCCAGCAGTCCCGGACAGGGGATCTACGAGCAGTACTTC.

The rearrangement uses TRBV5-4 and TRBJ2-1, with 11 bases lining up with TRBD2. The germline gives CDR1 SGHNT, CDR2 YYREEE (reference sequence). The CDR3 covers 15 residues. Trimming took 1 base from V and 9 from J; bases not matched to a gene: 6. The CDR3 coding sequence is TGTGCCAGCAGCTTGATAGCGGGAGGGCCCATTGAGCAGTTCTTC. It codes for CASSLIAGGPIEQFF.

This CDR3 reads CSVELGGGNYGYTF. DNA for the CDR3: TGCAGCGTTGAGCTCGGTGGGGGGAACTATGGCTACACCTTC. The chain links TRBV29-1 to TRBJ1-2; tentatively, D is TRBD1 (5 bases). This CDR3 is built from 14 residues. Trimming cost V 3 bases and J 2 bases, with 13 bases left between them. Per germline, CDR1 SQVTM and CDR2 ANQGSEA.

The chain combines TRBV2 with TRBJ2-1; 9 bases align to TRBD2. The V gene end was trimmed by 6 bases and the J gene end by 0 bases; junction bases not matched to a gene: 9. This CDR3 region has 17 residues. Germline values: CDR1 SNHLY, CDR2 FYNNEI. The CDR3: CASRTVLAGSSYNEQFF. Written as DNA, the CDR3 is TGTGCCAGCAGGACTGTTCTAGCGGGGAGCTCCTACAATGAGCAGTTCTTC.

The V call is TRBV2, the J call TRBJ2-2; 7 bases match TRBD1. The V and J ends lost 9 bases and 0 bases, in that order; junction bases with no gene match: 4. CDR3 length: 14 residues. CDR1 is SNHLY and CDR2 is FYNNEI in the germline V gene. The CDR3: CASNRGSNTGELFF. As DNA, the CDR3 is TGTGCCAGTAACAGGGGCTCGAACACCGGGGAGCTGTTTTTT.

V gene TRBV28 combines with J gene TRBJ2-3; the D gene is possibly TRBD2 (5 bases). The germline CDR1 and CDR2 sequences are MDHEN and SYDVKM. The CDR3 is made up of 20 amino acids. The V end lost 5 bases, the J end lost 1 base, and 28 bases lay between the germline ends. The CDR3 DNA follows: TGTGCCAGCAGTCCCCCGCGAGGGTTGGAGGCACTCCGCCGCACAGATACGCAGTATTTT. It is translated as CASSPPRGLEALRRTDTQYF.

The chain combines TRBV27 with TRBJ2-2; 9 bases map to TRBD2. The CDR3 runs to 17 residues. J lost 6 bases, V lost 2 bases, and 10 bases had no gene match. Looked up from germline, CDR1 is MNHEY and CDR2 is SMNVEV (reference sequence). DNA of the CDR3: TGTGCCAGCAGTTTAACCCTCCAGCGGGAGGTACCCGGGGAGCTGTTTTTT. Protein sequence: CASSLTLQREVPGELFF.

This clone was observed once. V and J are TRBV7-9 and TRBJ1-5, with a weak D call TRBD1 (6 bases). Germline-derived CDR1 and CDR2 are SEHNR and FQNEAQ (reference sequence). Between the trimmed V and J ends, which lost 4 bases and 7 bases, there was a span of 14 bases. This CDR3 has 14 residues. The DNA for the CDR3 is TGTGCCAGCAGCTCTGGGGACATTTCACAGCCCCAGCATTTT. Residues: CASSSGDISQPQHF.

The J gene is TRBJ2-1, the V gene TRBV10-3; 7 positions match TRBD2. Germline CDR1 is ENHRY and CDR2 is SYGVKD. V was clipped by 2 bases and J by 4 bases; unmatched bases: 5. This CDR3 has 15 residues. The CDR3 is CAISEGGGLYNEQFF. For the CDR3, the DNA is TGTGCCATCAGTGAGGGGGGGGGACTTTACAATGAGCAGTTCTTC.

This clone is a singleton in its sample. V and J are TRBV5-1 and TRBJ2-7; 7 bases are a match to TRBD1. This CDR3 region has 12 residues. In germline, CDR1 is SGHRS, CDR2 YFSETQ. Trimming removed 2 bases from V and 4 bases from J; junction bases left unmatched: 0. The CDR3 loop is CASSLQGYEQYF. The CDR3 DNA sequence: TGCGCCAGCAGCTTACAGGGGTACGAGCAGTACTTC.

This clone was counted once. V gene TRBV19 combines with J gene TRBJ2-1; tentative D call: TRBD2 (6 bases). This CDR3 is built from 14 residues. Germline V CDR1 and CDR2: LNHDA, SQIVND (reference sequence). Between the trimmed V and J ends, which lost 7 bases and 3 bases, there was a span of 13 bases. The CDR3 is CASTSGTHYNEQFF. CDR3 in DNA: TGTGCCAGTACCTCCGGGACTCACTACAATGAGCAGTTCTTC.

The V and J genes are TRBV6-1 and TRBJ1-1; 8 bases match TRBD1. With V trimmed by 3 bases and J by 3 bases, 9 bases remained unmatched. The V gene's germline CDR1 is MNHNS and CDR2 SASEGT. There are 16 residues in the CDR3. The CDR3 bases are TGTGCCAGCAGTGAGGAGGACAGGGAGGTTGACACTGAAGCTTTCTTT. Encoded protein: CASSEEDREVDTEAFF.

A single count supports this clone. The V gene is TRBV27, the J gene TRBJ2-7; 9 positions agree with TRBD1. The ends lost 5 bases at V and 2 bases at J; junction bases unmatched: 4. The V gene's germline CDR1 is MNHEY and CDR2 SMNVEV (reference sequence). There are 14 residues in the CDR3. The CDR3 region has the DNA TGTGCCAGCAGTCAGACAGGGGGGGCCTACGAGCAGTACTTC. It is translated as CASSQTGGAYEQYF.

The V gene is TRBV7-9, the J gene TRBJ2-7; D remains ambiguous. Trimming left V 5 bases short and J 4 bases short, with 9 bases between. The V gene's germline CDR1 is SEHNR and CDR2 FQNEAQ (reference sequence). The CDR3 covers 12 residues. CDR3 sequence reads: CASSLIPYEQYF. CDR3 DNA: TGTGCCAGCAGCCTAATTCCGTACGAGCAGTACTTC.

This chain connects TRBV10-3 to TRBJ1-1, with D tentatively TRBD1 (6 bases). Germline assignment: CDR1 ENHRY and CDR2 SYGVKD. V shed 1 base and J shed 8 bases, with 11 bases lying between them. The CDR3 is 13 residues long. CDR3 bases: TGTGCCATCAGTGAGTTCACAGGGAAGGAAGCTTTCTTT. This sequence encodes CAISEFTGKEAFF.

The CDR3 region is CASTITLPGTSTDTQYF. Written as DNA, the CDR3 is TGCGCCAGCACTATAACCCTCCCAGGGACTAGCACAGATACGCAGTATTTT. The chain recombines TRBV5-1 with TRBJ2-3, with a tentative D call TRBD2 (6 bases). The V gene's germline CDR1 is SGHRS and CDR2 YFSETQ. Trimming shortened V by 6 bases and J by 0 bases, and 20 bases separated the two germline ends. The CDR3 consists of 17 residues.

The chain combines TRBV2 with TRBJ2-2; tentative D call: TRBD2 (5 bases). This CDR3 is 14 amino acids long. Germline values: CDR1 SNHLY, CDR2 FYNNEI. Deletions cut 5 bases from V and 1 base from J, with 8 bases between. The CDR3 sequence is CASSWTENTGELFF. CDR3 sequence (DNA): TGTGCCAGCAGTTGGACTGAGAACACCGGGGAGCTGTTTTTT.

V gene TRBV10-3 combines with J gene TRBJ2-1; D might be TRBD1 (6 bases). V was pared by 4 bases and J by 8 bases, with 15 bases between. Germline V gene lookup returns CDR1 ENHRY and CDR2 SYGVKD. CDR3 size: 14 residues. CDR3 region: CAISGTGNVYEQFF. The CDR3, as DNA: TGTGCCATCAGTGGCACAGGGAACGTCTATGAGCAGTTCTTC.

The CDR3 DNA sequence: TGTGCCAAACCGAGGACAGTTAAATTTTATAGCAATCAGCCCCAGCATTTT. Amino acid sequence: CAKPRTVKFYSNQPQHF. The rearrangement uses TRBV9 and TRBJ1-5; tentatively, D is TRBD1 (6 bases). The CDR3 spans 17 residues. Trimming took 9 bases from V and 0 from J, leaving 22 bases between them. CDR1 SGDLS and CDR2 YYNGEE come from the germline V gene.

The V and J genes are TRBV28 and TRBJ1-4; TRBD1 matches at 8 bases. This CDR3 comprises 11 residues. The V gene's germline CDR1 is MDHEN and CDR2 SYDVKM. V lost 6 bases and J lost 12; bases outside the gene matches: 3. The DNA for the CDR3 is TGTGCCAGCAGCTTCAGGGGGCAACTGTTTTTT. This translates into CASSFRGQLFF.

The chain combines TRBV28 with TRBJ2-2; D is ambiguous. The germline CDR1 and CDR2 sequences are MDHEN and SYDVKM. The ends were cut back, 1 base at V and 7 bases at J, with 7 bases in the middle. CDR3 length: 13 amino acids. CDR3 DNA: TGTGCCAGCAGTTTATTGCGTAGCGGGGAGCTGTTTTTT. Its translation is CASSLLRSGELFF. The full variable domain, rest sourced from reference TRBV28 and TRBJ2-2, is DVKVTQSSRYLVKRTGEKVFLECVQDMDHENMFWYRQDPGLGLRLIYFSYDVKMKEKGDIPEGYSVSREKKERFSLILESASTNQTSMYLCASSLLRSGELFFGEGSRLTVL.

The CDR3 region is CASSQGQFPDYGYTF. In nucleotides, the CDR3 is TGCGCCAGCAGCCAAGGACAGTTTCCCGATTATGGCTACACCTTC. This sequence joins TRBV4-1 and TRBJ1-2; the D gene is possibly TRBD1 (5 bases). The CDR3 extends over 15 amino acids. The germline CDR1 and CDR2 sequences are MGHRA and YSYEKL. V was clipped by 1 base and J by 5 bases, with 14 bases between them.